This T cell receptor (beta chain) was captured by sequencing in a study of neoadjuvant anti-PD-1 for oral cavity cancer. As to time point: after neoadjuvant nivolumab, at surgical resection. PBMC libraries mostly used 480 ng of input genomic DNA, with six replicates per sample. Sequencing used immunoSEQ multiplex PCR; TCRdb keeps in-frame clones, though not all of them. The data show about 42,000 clones, with about three quarters seen just once and 4.8% held by the top ten. The CDR3 extends over 12 amino acids. V was clipped by 0 bases and J by 14 bases, with 8 bases between them. Per germline, CDR1 PRHDT and CDR2 FYEKMQ (reference sequence).

This specimen was PBMCs, taken after nivolumab (anti-PD-1) treatment. The TCR was taken from a person aged 35-79 years with oral cavity squamous cell carcinoma. The chain combines TRBV13 with TRBJ1-6; D gene ambiguous. CDR3 residues: CASSLGLSTLHF. The CDR3 coding sequence is TGTGCCAGCAGCTTAGGTCTCTCAACCCTCCACTTT.